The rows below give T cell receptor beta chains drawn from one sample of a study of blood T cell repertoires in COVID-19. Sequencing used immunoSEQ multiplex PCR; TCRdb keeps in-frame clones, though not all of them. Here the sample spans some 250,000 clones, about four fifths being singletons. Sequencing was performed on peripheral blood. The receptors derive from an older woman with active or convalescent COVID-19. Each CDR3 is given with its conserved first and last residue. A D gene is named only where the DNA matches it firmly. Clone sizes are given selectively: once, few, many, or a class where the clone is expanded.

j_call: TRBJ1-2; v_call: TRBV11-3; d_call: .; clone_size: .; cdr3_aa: CASSPTGSRGYTF; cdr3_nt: TGTGCCAGCAGCCCCACAGGGAGTCGTGGCTACACCTTC
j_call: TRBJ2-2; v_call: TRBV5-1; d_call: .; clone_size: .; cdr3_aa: CASSSPGLPTGELFF; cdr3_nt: TGCGCCAGCAGCTCGCCGGGACTCCCCACCGGGGAGCTGTTTTTT
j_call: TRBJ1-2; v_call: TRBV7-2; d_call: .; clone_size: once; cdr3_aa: CASSLTGLANYGYTF; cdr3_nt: TGTGCCAGCAGCCTGACGGGATTAGCTAACTATGGCTACACCTTC
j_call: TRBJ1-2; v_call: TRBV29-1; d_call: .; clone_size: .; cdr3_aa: CSVDGGAGGYTF; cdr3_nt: TGCAGCGTTGATGGGGGCGCGGGTGGCTACACCTTC
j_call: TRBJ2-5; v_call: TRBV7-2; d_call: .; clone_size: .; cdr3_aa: CASSSDRGQETQYF; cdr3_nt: TGTGCCAGCAGCTCCGATCGGGGGCAAGAGACCCAGTACTTC
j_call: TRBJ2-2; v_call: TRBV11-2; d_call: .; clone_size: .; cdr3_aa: CASSPFSGELFF; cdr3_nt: TGTGCCAGCAGCCCGTTTAGCGGGGAGCTGTTTTTT
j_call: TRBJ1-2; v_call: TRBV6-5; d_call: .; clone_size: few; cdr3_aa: CASSYSSIVGSYGYTF; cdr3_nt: TGTGCCAGCAGTTACTCGAGTATAGTCGGGTCCTATGGCTACACCTTC
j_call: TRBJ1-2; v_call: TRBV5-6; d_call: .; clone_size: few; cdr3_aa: CASSLMGVEGRYGYTF; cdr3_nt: TGTGCCAGCAGCTTGATGGGGGTGGAGGGCCGATATGGCTACACCTTC
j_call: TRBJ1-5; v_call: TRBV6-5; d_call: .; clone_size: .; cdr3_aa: CASSPGGSNQPQHF; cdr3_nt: TGTGCCAGCAGTCCCGGAGGGAGCAATCAGCCCCAGCATTTT
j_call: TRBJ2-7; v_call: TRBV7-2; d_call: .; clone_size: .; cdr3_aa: CASSLPGRNEQYF; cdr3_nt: TGTGCCAGCAGCTTACCAGGGCGGAACGAGCAGTACTTC
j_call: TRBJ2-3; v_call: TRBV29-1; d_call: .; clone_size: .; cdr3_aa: CSGKRLGTDTQYF; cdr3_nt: TGCAGCGGGAAGAGACTAGGCACAGATACGCAGTATTTT
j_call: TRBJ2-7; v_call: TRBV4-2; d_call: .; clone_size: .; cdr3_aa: CASSQVGTSLTEQYF; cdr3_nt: TGTGCCAGCAGCCAAGTAGGGACTTCGTTGACCGAGCAGTACTTC
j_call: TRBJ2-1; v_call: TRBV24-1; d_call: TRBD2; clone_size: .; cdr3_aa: CATSDSIRTSPTYNEQFF; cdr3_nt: TGTGCCACCAGTGATTCCATTAGGACTAGCCCGACCTACAATGAGCAGTTCTTC
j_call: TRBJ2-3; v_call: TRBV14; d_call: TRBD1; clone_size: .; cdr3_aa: CASSLPWGTGQYF; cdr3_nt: TGTGCCAGCAGCCTTCCCTGGGGGACAGGGCAGTATTTT
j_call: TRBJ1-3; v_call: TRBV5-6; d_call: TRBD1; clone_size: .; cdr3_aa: CASSFVGQVPGNTIYF; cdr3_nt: TGTGCCAGCAGCTTTGTGGGACAGGTCCCTGGAAACACCATATATTTT
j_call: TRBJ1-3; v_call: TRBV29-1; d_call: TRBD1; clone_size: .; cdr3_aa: CSAGTGRNTIYF; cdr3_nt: TGCAGCGCCGGGACAGGGCGAAACACCATATATTTT
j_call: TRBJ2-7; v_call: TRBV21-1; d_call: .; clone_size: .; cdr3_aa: CASSWNRGIPYEQYF; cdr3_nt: TGTGCCAGCAGCTGGAACAGGGGGATTCCCTACGAGCAGTACTTC
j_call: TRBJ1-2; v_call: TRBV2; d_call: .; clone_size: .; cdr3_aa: CASSSLGQAAHGYTF; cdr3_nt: TGTGCCAGCAGTTCCCTGGGGCAGGCGGCCCATGGCTACACCTTC
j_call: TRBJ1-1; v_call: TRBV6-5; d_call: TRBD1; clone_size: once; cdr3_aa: CASSRLGTVNTEAFF; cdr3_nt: TGTGCCAGCAGTCGTCTAGGGACAGTGAACACTGAAGCTTTCTTT
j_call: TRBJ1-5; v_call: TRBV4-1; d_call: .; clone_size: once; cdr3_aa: CASSQDPNQPQHF; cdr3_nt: TGCGCCAGCAGCCAAGATCCTAATCAGCCCCAGCATTTT
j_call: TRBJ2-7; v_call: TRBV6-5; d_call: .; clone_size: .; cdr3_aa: CASSLNGGYYEQYF; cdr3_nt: TGTGCCAGCAGTTTAAACGGAGGATACTACGAGCAGTACTTC
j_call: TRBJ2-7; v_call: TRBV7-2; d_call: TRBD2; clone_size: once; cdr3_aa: CASSLGGAAGDEQYF; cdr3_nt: TGTGCCAGCAGCTTAGGAGGTGCAGCGGGGGACGAGCAGTACTTC
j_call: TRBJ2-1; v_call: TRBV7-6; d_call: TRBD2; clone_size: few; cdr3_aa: CASSFSGEPDNEQFF; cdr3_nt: TGTGCCAGCAGTTTTAGCGGGGAGCCTGACAATGAGCAGTTCTTC
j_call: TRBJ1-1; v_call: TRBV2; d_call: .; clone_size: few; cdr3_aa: CASSEAGGRNTEAFF; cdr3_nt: TGTGCCAGCAGTGAAGCCGGAGGGAGGAACACTGAAGCTTTCTTT
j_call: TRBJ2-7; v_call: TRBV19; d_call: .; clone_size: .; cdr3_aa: CASSPTAAAVEQYF; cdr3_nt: TGTGCCAGTAGTCCCACCGCCGCGGCGGTTGAGCAGTACTTC
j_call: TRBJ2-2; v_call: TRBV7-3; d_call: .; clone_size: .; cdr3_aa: CASSPTSMVEAGELFF; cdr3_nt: TGTGCCAGCAGCCCGACTTCGATGGTCGAAGCCGGGGAGCTGTTTTTT
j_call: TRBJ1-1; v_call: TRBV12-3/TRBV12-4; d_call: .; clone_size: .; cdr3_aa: CASSLKLPGAFF; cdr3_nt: TGTGCCAGCAGTTTAAAACTACCGGGAGCTTTCTTT
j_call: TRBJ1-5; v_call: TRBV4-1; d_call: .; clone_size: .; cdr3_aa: CASSLDSYSNQPQHF; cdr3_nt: TGCGCCAGCAGCCTCGACAGCTATAGCAATCAGCCCCAGCATTTT
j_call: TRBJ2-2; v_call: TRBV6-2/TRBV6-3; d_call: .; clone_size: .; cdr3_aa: CASSYPAFFDIPNTGELFF; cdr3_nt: TGTGCCAGCAGTTACCCAGCCTTCTTTGACATACCGAACACCGGGGAGCTGTTTTTT
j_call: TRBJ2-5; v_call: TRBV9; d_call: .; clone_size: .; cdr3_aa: CASSPPDRQETQYF; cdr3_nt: TGTGCCAGCAGCCCCCCTGACAGGCAAGAGACCCAGTACTTC
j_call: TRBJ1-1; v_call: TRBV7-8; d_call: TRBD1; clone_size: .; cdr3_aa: CASSFGSGRGLVTEAFF; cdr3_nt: TGTGCCAGCAGCTTTGGTAGTGGTAGGGGGCTAGTCACTGAAGCTTTCTTT
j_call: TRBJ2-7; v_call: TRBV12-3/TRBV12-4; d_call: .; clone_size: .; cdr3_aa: CASSSGQYEQYF; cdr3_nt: TGTGCCAGCAGTTCCGGACAGTACGAGCAGTACTTC
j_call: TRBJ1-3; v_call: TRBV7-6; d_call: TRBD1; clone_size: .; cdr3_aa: CASSSRTGRNTIYF; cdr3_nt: TGTGCCAGCAGTTCCCGGACAGGGAGAAACACCATATATTTT
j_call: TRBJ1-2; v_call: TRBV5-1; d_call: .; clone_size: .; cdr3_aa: CASSLANRDHGYTF; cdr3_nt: TGCGCCAGCAGCTTGGCCAACAGGGATCATGGCTACACCTTC
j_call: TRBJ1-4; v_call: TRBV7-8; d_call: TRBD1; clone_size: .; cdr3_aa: CASSLKRIWGQGATNEKLFF; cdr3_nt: TGTGCCAGCAGCTTGAAGAGAATTTGGGGACAGGGGGCAACTAATGAAAAACTGTTTTTT
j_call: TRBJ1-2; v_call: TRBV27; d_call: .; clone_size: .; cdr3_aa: CASSSRPAMGPRYGYTF; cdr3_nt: TGTGCCAGCAGTTCCCGCCCTGCTATGGGGCCGAGGTATGGCTACACCTTC
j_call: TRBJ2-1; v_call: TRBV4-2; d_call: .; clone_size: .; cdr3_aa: CASSQETQGTEQFF; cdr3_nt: TGTGCCAGCAGCCAAGAGACACAGGGTACTGAGCAGTTCTTC
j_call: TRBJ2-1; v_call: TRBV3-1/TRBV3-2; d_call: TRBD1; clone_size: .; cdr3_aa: CASSQSGTGIHNEQFF; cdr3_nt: TGTGCCAGCAGCCAATCCGGGACAGGGATCCACAATGAGCAGTTCTTC
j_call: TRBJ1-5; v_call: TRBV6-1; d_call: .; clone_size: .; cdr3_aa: CASSDNYSNQPQHF; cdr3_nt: TGTGCCAGCAGTGATAATTATAGCAATCAGCCCCAGCATTTT
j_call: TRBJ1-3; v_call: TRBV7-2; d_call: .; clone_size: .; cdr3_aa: CASSSSRVGSSLNTIYF; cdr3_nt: TGTGCCAGCAGCTCCTCGAGGGTCGGATCTTCCTTAAACACCATATATTTT